This TCR beta chain was captured in a study of T cells in Graves' hyperthyroidism and ophthalmopathy. V was clipped by 0 bases and J by 0 bases, with 8 bases between them. The length of the CDR3 is 14 residues. The germline V gene has CDR1 DFQATT and CDR2 SNEGSKA (reference sequence). Many counts were recorded for this clonotype. Amplification of TCR beta CDR3 regions was performed using RNA transcripts as template. An initial round of RT-PCR targeting the TCR CDR3 relied on the HTBI primer set. MiXCR was run by TCRdb on the multiplex PCR reads, yielding one entry per CDR3 protein. There are approximately 370,000 distinct CDR3 sequences in the sample; approximately 18% occur only once, and around a third lies in the top ten.

This sequence joins TRBV20-1 and TRBJ1-2; D unresolved. This receptor was identified in a woman aged 25 to 39 with Graves' hyperthyroidism that later progressed to Graves' ophthalmopathy. The sequenced sample was blood. The CDR3 nucleotides read TGCAGTGCTAGAGATTTCCGAGCTAACTATGGCTACACCTTC. As protein: CSARDFRANYGYTF.